The 32 T cell receptor beta chains reported below all come from one sample, sequenced in a study of graft-versus-host responses after intestinal transplantation. The method was immunoSEQ multiplex PCR; TCRdb's version includes in-frame clones alone and lacks a portion of them. Altogether about 90,000 clones are present, around four fifths being singletons, with the ten largest covering about 18%. Antigen specificity for these receptors is unknown. The sample consisted of unstimulated CD8+ T cells sorted from spleen or lymph node cells, taken before intestinal transplant. The origin of the receptors is a human donor who received an intestinal transplant.

The chain uses TRBV11-2 and TRBJ1-2, with D possibly being TRBD1 (6 bases). Germline V CDR1 and CDR2: SGHAT, FQNNGV. The length of the CDR3 is 14 residues. With 0 bases removed from V and 3 bases from J, the gap between germline ends came to 8 bases. DNA for the CDR3: TGTGCCAGCAGCTTAGAGGCAGGGGACTATGGCTACACCTTC. It codes for CASSLEAGDYGYTF.

This rearrangement joins TRBV6-4 to TRBJ2-2; maybe TRBD2 (6 bases). The germline V gene encodes CDR1 MRHNA and CDR2 SNTAGT. V dropped 3 bases and J dropped 1 base, with 9 bases sitting between them. The CDR3 has 15 residues. CDR3 protein: CASSEYSGNTGELFF. CDR3 nucleotide sequence: TGTGCCAGCAGTGAATATAGCGGGAACACCGGGGAGCTGTTTTTT.

The chain couples TRBV28 to TRBJ2-6; D possibly corresponds to TRBD2 (7 bases). The germline gives CDR1 MDHEN, CDR2 SYDVKM. V lost 8 bases, J lost 2 bases, and 22 bases lay in between. The length of the CDR3 is 18 residues. The DNA of the CDR3 is TGTGCCAGCGGGCCGTTCAGGGGAGGGTACCCTGGGGCCAACGTCCTGACTTTC. Amino acids: CASGPFRGGYPGANVLTF. Variable domain in full (rest from reference TRBV28 and TRBJ2-6): DVKVTQSSRYLVKRTGEKVFLECVQDMDHENMFWYRQDPGLGLRLIYFSYDVKMKEKGDIPEGYSVSREKKERFSLILESASTNQTSMYLCASGPFRGGYPGANVLTFGAGSRLTVL.

This chain links TRBV28 with TRBJ2-1; D may correspond to TRBD1 or TRBD2 (5 bases each). V was shortened by 6 bases and J by 7 bases, with 16 bases between the two germline ends. The germline V gene encodes CDR1 MDHEN and CDR2 SYDVKM. The CDR3 spans 14 residues. CDR3 nucleotide sequence: TGTGCCAGCAGCATTACCGGGACCTTAAATGAGCAGTTCTTC. Its protein product is CASSITGTLNEQFF.

This chain connects TRBV7-6 to TRBJ1-5, with unresolved D. V shed 6 bases and J shed 2 bases, with 17 bases lying between them. This CDR3 is 16 amino acids long. Germline-derived CDR1 and CDR2 are SGHVS and FNYEAQ. The CDR3 loop reads CASSPSRAFGNQPQHF. CDR3 coding DNA: TGTGCCAGCAGTCCCTCTCGGGCGTTTGGCAATCAGCCCCAGCATTTT.

This chain joins TRBV13 and TRBJ1-1, with no clear D. This CDR3 comprises 10 residues. Germline CDR1 is PRHDT and CDR2 is FYEKMQ (reference sequence). V was clipped by 3 bases and J by 8 bases, with 4 bases between them. CDR3 protein: CASSFREAFF. For the CDR3, the DNA is TGTGCCAGCAGCTTTAGGGAAGCTTTCTTT. Using reference TRBV13 and TRBJ1-1 for the parts outside the CDR3, the full variable domain is AAGVIQSPRHLIKEKRETATLKCYPIPRHDTVYWYQQGPGQDPQFLISFYEKMQSDKGSIPDRFSAQQFSDYHSELNMSSLELGDSALYFCASSFREAFFGQGTRLTVV.

The V call is TRBV19, the J call TRBJ1-1; D may be TRBD1 (5 bases). The CDR3 contains 11 residues. V was clipped by 8 bases and J by 6 bases, with 10 bases between them. Looked up from germline, CDR1 is LNHDA and CDR2 is SQIVND (reference sequence). CDR3 nucleotide sequence: TGTGCCAGTCGTGTGGGGGCTGAAGCTTTCTTT. Translated, it gives CASRVGAEAFF.

To note about this clone: Within the sample, other DNA sequences also encode this same CDR3. V is TRBV4-1 and J is TRBJ1-1; no clear D. This CDR3 spans 14 amino acids. Trimming left V 0 bases short and J 1 base short, with 6 bases between. Germline assignment: CDR1 MGHRA and CDR2 YSYEKL. In DNA form, the CDR3 reads TGCGCCAGCAGCCAAGATCCAGGGAACACTGAAGCTTTCTTT. Translating it yields CASSQDPGNTEAFF.

J is TRBJ2-5 and V is TRBV5-1; D is perhaps TRBD2 (7 bases). The CDR3 consists of 14 residues. Trimming stripped 0 bases from V and 11 bases from J, with 17 bases between. Germline assignment: CDR1 SGHRS and CDR2 YFSETQ. The CDR3 spells CASSLAPGAGEQYF. The CDR3 DNA follows: TGCGCCAGCAGCTTGGCCCCGGGGGCGGGGGAGCAGTACTTC.

The chain carries TRBV9 and TRBJ1-6; no clear D. The CDR3 extends over 13 amino acids. Trimming removed 0 bases at V and 8 bases at J, with 6 bases between. The V gene's germline CDR1 is SGDLS and CDR2 YYNGEE. The chain's CDR3 is CASSVGMHSPLHF. The CDR3 DNA follows: TGTGCCAGCAGCGTAGGGATGCATTCACCCCTCCACTTT.

This clone came up a few times. This rearrangement joins TRBV2 to TRBJ2-7; 10 bases are shared with TRBD2. The germline CDR1 and CDR2 sequences are SNHLY and FYNNEI. J gave up 2 bases and V 2 bases, and 3 bases lay outside the gene matches. The CDR3 runs 15 residues. This chain's CDR3 is CASSESGGAPYEQYF. In DNA, the CDR3 is TGTGCCAGCAGTGAAAGCGGGGGGGCCCCCTACGAGCAGTACTTC.

The chain is built from TRBV29-1 and TRBJ2-1; possibly TRBD2 for D (5 bases). The CDR3 covers 14 residues. Trimming stripped 7 bases from V and 0 bases from J, with 13 bases between. Per the germline V gene, CDR1 is SQVTM and CDR2 is ANQGSEA. The CDR3 loop reads CSAAGGLSYNEQFF. CDR3 bases: TGCAGCGCCGCGGGCGGACTCTCCTACAATGAGCAGTTCTTC.

The J gene is TRBJ2-5, the V gene TRBV11-1, with 7 nucleotides matching TRBD2. CDR1 SGHAT and CDR2 FQDESV come from the germline V gene (reference sequence). V was clipped by 3 bases and J by 5 bases; unmatched bases: 6. The CDR3 runs to 14 residues. In nucleotides, the CDR3 is TGTGCCAGCAGCTTTGGGGGGGATCCGGAGACCCAGTACTTC. Its translation: CASSFGGDPETQYF.

The chain couples TRBV19 to TRBJ1-2; D unclear. Germline V gene sequence: CDR1 LNHDA, CDR2 SQIVND (reference sequence). With 3 bases removed from V and 8 bases from J, the gap between germline ends came to 7 bases. The CDR3 runs to 11 residues. The CDR3 loop reads CASSIAGGYTF. DNA of the CDR3: TGTGCCAGTAGTATCGCCGGGGGCTACACCTTC.

The genes are TRBV6-5 and TRBJ2-3; D possibly matches TRBD1 or TRBD2 (5 bases each). Trimming shortened V by 5 bases and J by 2 bases, and 11 bases separated the two germline ends. Per the germline V gene, CDR1 is MNHEY and CDR2 is SVGAGI. The CDR3 contains 14 residues. In DNA, the CDR3 is TGTGCCAGCAGTACGGGACCCTACACAGATACGCAGTATTTT. Translated: CASSTGPYTDTQYF.

In this sample, this clone turned up a few times. This chain connects TRBV4-1 to TRBJ2-7; D is perhaps TRBD1 (6 bases). Germline V gene data show CDR1 as MGHRA and CDR2 as YSYEKL. The CDR3 is 15 residues long. V lost 4 bases, J lost 2 bases, and 15 bases lay in between. The CDR3 reads CASSLGGAQTYEQYF. The CDR3 nucleotides read TGCGCCAGCAGCCTAGGGGGAGCCCAGACCTACGAGCAGTACTTC.

The rearrangement links TRBV7-3 to TRBJ2-1; D may be TRBD2 (6 bases). V was clipped by 2 bases and J by 6 bases, with 11 bases between them. The length of the CDR3 is 14 residues. Germline V lookup: CDR1 SGHTA, CDR2 FQGTGA. CDR3 bases: TGTGCCAGCAGCTTATCCGGGGGAGGCAATGAGCAGTTCTTC. This codes for CASSLSGGGNEQFF.

The chain uses TRBV19 and TRBJ1-5; D possibly corresponds to TRBD1 (5 bases). Trimming pared 8 bases from V and 0 bases from J, leaving 11 bases between. The CDR3 length is 14 residues. The germline V gene has CDR1 LNHDA and CDR2 SQIVND (reference sequence). For the CDR3, the DNA is TGTGCCAGTCGGGACGGTTATAGCAATCAGCCCCAGCATTTT. Translation: CASRDGYSNQPQHF.

As DNA, the CDR3 is TGTGCCAGCAGCCCTAGTTTAGGACTAGCGGGGTATTTAACAGATACGCAGTATTTT. Translating it yields CASSPSLGLAGYLTDTQYF. The rearrangement uses TRBV7-9 and TRBJ2-3; 12 nucleotides match TRBD2. The junction had 15 bases not matched to a gene; V was cut back by 5 bases and J by 3 bases. Germline V lookup: CDR1 SEHNR, CDR2 FQNEAQ (reference sequence). The CDR3 totals 19 residues.

The rearrangement uses TRBV6-5 and TRBJ2-7; D is possibly TRBD1 or TRBD2 (5 bases each). Germline lookup yields CDR1 MNHEY and CDR2 SVGAGI. The CDR3 loop spans 14 amino acids. V lost 5 bases and J 3 bases, leaving 14 bases between the germline ends. CDR3 bases: TGTGCCAGCAGTGAAGGGAGCGGACACTACGAGCAGTACTTC. This translates into CASSEGSGHYEQYF.

The chain carries TRBV13 and TRBJ2-7; 9 bases are a match to TRBD2. This CDR3 has 16 amino acids. Trimming cost V 0 bases and J 3 bases; bases outside gene matches: 6. Per germline, CDR1 PRHDT and CDR2 FYEKMQ (reference sequence). The CDR3 loop reads CASSLGIAGERYEQYF. The DNA for the CDR3 is TGTGCCAGCAGCTTAGGTATAGCGGGAGAACGCTACGAGCAGTACTTC.

The genes are TRBV28 and TRBJ2-1, with D possibly TRBD2 on 5 matching bases. CDR3 length: 15 amino acids. Trimming pared 7 bases from V and 8 bases from J, leaving 21 bases between. The V gene's germline CDR1 is MDHEN and CDR2 SYDVKM. The CDR3 DNA reads as TGTGCCAGCACCACCCGGGAATCAAGAATCGATGAGCAGTTCTTC. Amino acids: CASTTRESRIDEQFF.

V and J are TRBV10-3 and TRBJ2-7; 10 nucleotides agree with TRBD2. Germline V gene lookup returns CDR1 ENHRY and CDR2 SYGVKD. After removal of 6 bases from V and 8 bases from J, the junction contained 10 bases not matched to a gene. The CDR3 is 14 amino acids. In DNA, the CDR3 is TGTGCCATCAGGACCAACCATAGCGGGGGGCAGCAGTACTTC. Translation gives CAIRTNHSGGQQYF.

The CDR3 spells CASTLGGQLVSEAFF. As DNA, the CDR3 is TGTGCCAGCACTCTTGGAGGGCAGCTAGTCTCTGAAGCTTTCTTT. The chain joins TRBV6-5 to TRBJ1-1, with D uncertain. The CDR3 runs to 15 residues. The V end lost 7 bases, the J end lost 6 bases, and 21 bases lay between the germline ends. Germline V CDR1 and CDR2: MNHEY, SVGAGI.

The chain is built from TRBV6-5 and TRBJ2-3; no clear D. Trimming took 2 bases from V and 0 from J, leaving 9 bases between them. The CDR3 is 15 residues long. In germline, CDR1 is MNHEY, CDR2 SVGAGI. CDR3 sequence: CASSYRPISTDTQYF. The DNA for the CDR3 is TGTGCCAGCAGTTACCGGCCAATTAGCACAGATACGCAGTATTTT.

The rearrangement joins TRBV28 to TRBJ2-3, with 11 nucleotides matching TRBD2. The CDR3 has 18 amino acids. V shed 2 bases, J shed 3 bases, and the junction held 10 bases outside the gene matches. Germline V gene sequence: CDR1 MDHEN, CDR2 SYDVKM. The CDR3 reads CASSLNPQLAGATDTQYF. The CDR3 nucleotides are TGTGCCAGCAGTTTAAACCCCCAACTAGCGGGAGCGACAGATACGCAGTATTTT.

The V call is TRBV7-9, the J call TRBJ2-7; a weak D match, TRBD2 (5 bases). V was shortened by 2 bases and J by 3 bases, with 20 bases between the two germline ends. The CDR3 covers 17 residues. CDR1 SEHNR and CDR2 FQNEAQ come from the germline V gene (reference sequence). CDR3 in DNA: TGTGCCAGCAGCTTAATGCTAGCCGAGAGGCCCGGCTACGAGCAGTACTTC. This sequence encodes CASSLMLAERPGYEQYF.

This clone was counted only a few times. V usage is TRBV28 and J usage is TRBJ2-3; possible D gene TRBD1, 6 bases. V lost 8 bases and J lost 9, with 21 bases in between. The CDR3 is 14 amino acids. Per the germline V gene, CDR1 is MDHEN and CDR2 is SYDVKM. The CDR3 loop reads CASLSTSERGTQYF. The CDR3 bases are TGTGCCAGCCTCTCCACCAGCGAGAGGGGGACGCAGTATTTT.

The chain uses TRBV4-2 and TRBJ2-7, with 9 bases matching TRBD2. This CDR3 is built from 17 residues. The V gene's germline CDR1 is LGHNA and CDR2 YNFKEQ. The junction had 10 bases not matched to a gene; V was cut back by 1 base and J by 3 bases. The CDR3 DNA reads TGTGCCAGCAGCCAAGTCTCCTCTAGCGGGGTTATCTACGAGCAGTACTTC. Encoded protein: CASSQVSSSGVIYEQYF.

This chain connects TRBV27 to TRBJ2-3; perhaps D is TRBD1 or TRBD2 (6 bases each). Germline V gene data show CDR1 as MNHEY and CDR2 as SMNVEV (reference sequence). This CDR3 has 15 residues. With 5 bases removed from V and 2 bases from J, the gap between germline ends came to 14 bases. CDR3 amino acids: CASSNPWGATDTQYF. The CDR3 coding sequence is TGTGCCAGCAGTAACCCCTGGGGGGCCACAGATACGCAGTATTTT.

The chain recombines TRBV10-1 with TRBJ2-7, with D perhaps TRBD2 (6 bases). The CDR3 runs 15 residues. CDR1 is WNHNN, CDR2 SYGVQD, per germline (reference sequence). V was trimmed by 2 bases and J by 6 bases, leaving 17 bases between them. The CDR3 loop reads CASSETWRGFSEQYF. CDR3 sequence (DNA): TGCGCCAGCAGTGAGACTTGGCGGGGATTCTCCGAGCAGTACTTC.

The V and J genes are TRBV7-3 and TRBJ2-5; D may be TRBD2 (6 bases). The CDR3 has 13 residues. Germline loops: CDR1 SGHTA, CDR2 FQGTGA. Between the trimmed V and J ends, which lost 6 bases and 5 bases, there was a span of 13 bases. The CDR3 region is CASSPRSGETQYF. For the CDR3, the DNA is TGTGCCAGCAGTCCCAGGAGCGGGGAGACCCAGTACTTC.